The T cell receptor (beta chain) described here comes from a study of cytomegalovirus exposure and HLA in healthy donors. Study in general: Earlier, 100 million or so unique TCR beta sequences were recovered from approximately 180 million T cells by an analysis. Study-level results: Three chains linked to CMV were shown in vitro to be specific for CMV antigens. Likely technical artifact: a cluster of highly shared sequence variants.

The CDR3 has 15 residues. V lost 0 bases to trimming and J lost 6 bases, with 15 bases between them. Germline V gene data show CDR1 as SGHDT and CDR2 as YYEEEE. PCR used 60 Vbeta primers and 13 Jbeta primers. Some clones are missing from TCRdb's copy, which holds only in-frame ones; the method was immunoSEQ multiplex PCR. The table lists about 74,000 clones, 72% of them singletons. Only one count was recorded for this clone. Its specificity is unknown. The chain links TRBV5-6 to TRBJ1-1, with D unresolved. Material: PBMCs. This TCR was sampled from a woman in her thirties or forties in good health and CMV-seropositive. CDR3 amino acids: CASSLAPLEGPEAFF. DNA of the CDR3: TGTGCCAGCAGCTTGGCTCCACTCGAGGGCCCTGAAGCTTTCTTT. The full variable domain, rest sourced from reference TRBV5-6 and TRBJ1-1, is DAGVTQSPTHLIKTRGQQVTLRCSPKSGHDTVSWYQQALGQGPQFIFQYYEEEERQRGNFPDRFSGHQFPNYSSELNVNALLLGDSALYLCASSLAPLEGPEAFFGQGTRLTVV.